The rows below give T cell receptor beta chains drawn from one sample of a study of tumor-infiltrating lymphocytes in primary liver carcinoma. MiXCR, applied by TCRdb to the multiplex PCR reads, yields one record per CDR3 protein. The repertoire holds more than 30,000 distinct CDR3 sequences, around 78% seen once, with roughly a third in the top ten. The sample was liver tumor tissue from sampling region 5. These receptors all stem from a man aged 35-49 years with primary liver carcinoma and hepatitis B virus infection. CDR3s include the opening cysteine and the closing phenylalanine or tryptophan. Fields, in order: V gene, D gene, CDR3 length, clone size, J gene, CDR3 protein, CDR3 DNA. A D gene is named only where the DNA matches it firmly. Rows may omit the clone size; those that give it use once, few, many or a size class.

>TRBV6-6|.|15|medium-sized|TRBJ2-7
CASSHDTYGNYEQYF
TGTGCCAGCAGTCACGACACCTACGGGAACTACGAGCAGTACTTC
>TRBV29-1|.|12|.|TRBJ2-7
CSVDKASYEQYF
TGCAGCGTTGATAAAGCGAGCTACGAGCAGTACTTC
>TRBV11-2|.|16|.|TRBJ1-4
CVISKTLGGTNEKLFF
TGTGTCATCAGCAAGACTCTAGGAGGAACAAATGAAAAACTATTTTTT
>TRBV6-1|TRBD2|14|.|TRBJ2-7
CASNQAGVGYEKYF
TGTGCCAGCAATCAGGCGGGAGTTGGGTACGAGAAGTACTTC
>TRBV6-1|.|17|.|TRBJ2-7
CASNDWVSPRHEDEQYF
TGTGCCAGCAATGATTGGGTAAGCCCCCGCCACGAGGACGAGCAGTACTTC
>TRBV2|TRBD2|15|few|TRBJ2-7
CASGGLAGGSYEQYF
TGTGCCAGCGGCGGACTAGCGGGGGGCTCCTACGAGCAGTACTTC
>TRBV10-3|TRBD1|12|.|TRBJ2-5
CAIGQGSETQNF
TGTGCTATCGGACAGGGGAGTGAGACCCAGAACTTC
>TRBV6-1|.|12|.|TRBJ1-2
CTSSEALLGYTF
TGTACCAGCAGTGAAGCGCTCTTAGGTTACACCTTC
>TRBV19|.|14|.|TRBJ1-5
CASSPDGGNQPQHF
TGTGCCAGTAGTCCCGACGGCGGCAATCAGCCCCAGCATTTT
>TRBV11-2|.|17|once|TRBJ2-2
CASRLALGGANAGGLFF
TGTGCTAGCAGATTAGCATTAGGAGGGGCGAACGCCGGGGGGCTGTTTTTT
>TRBV11-2|.|13|.|TRBJ2-3
CASSFGGEDTQYF
TGTGCCAGCAGCTTCGGGGGAGAAGATACGCAGTATTTT
>TRBV4-2|TRBD2|16|.|TRBJ2-7
CVNSQAASGVSYEQHF
TGTGTCAACAGCCAAGCGGCTAGCGGGGTTTCCTACGAGCAGCACTTC
>TRBV6-5|TRBD2|19|many|TRBJ2-1
CASSPGTSGRAGAYNEQFF
TGTGCCAGCAGTCCCGGGACTAGCGGGAGGGCCGGCGCCTACAATGAGCAGTTCTTC
>TRBV6-1|.|12|.|TRBJ2-1
CTSSKREIKQFF
TGTACCAGCAGTAAACGCGAGATAAAGCAGTTCTTC
>TRBV5-4|TRBD2|15|once|TRBJ2-1
CANSLGSGDLSEQFF
TGTGCCAACAGCTTGGGAAGCGGGGATCTAAGTGAGCAGTTCTTC
>TRBV12-3/TRBV12-4|TRBD1|16|.|TRBJ2-2
CASRRIGQANTGELFF
TGTGCCAGCAGAAGAATTGGACAGGCGAACACCGGGGAGCTGTTCTTT
>TRBV20-1|TRBD1|11|few|TRBJ1-1
CSALRGAEAFF
TGCAGTGCTCTCAGGGGGGCTGAAGCTTTCTTT
>TRBV5-5|.|15|.|TRBJ2-1
CACSPGQGSCNEQFF
TGTGCCTGCAGCCCTGGACAAGGTTCCTGCAATGAGCAGTTCTTC
>TRBV4-2|TRBD2|18|.|TRBJ2-7
CASGGKQGLAGGPHEQYF
TGTGCCAGCGGTGGAAAACAGGGACTAGCGGGAGGACCACACGAGCAGTACTTC
>TRBV20-1|.|15|.|TRBJ2-1
CSAGSSASHYNEQFF
TGCAGTGCTGGATCTAGCGCGAGTCATTACAATGAGCAGTTCTTC
>TRBV6-1|.|15|medium-sized|TRBJ1-5
CASSERQGGYQPQHF
TGTGCCAGCAGTGAACGGCAGGGTGGCTATCAGCCCCAGCATTTT
>TRBV29-1|TRBD1|15|medium-sized|TRBJ2-7
CSVEERKTGIYEQYF
TGCAGCGTTGAAGAGCGAAAGACAGGGATATACGAGCAGTACTTC
>TRBV12-3/TRBV12-4|.|11|many|TRBJ2-7
CASSLGAEQYF
TGTGCCAGCTCCCTCGGCGCAGAGCAGTACTTC
>TRBV7-8|TRBD1|15|.|TRBJ1-2
CASSWRTGNHYGHTF
TGTGCCAGCAGCTGGCGGACAGGGAACCACTATGGCCACACCTTC
>TRBV2|.|13|.|TRBJ2-5
CASFNPTRPTQCF
TGTGCCAGCTTCAATCCGACCCGGCCTACCCAGTGCTTC
>TRBV24-1|TRBD1|16|.|TRBJ2-1
CATSDNDRGGGPEQFF
TGTGCCACCAGTGACAACGACAGGGGAGGTGGGCCTGAGCAGTTCTTC
>TRBV12-3/TRBV12-4|.|19|.|TRBJ2-7
CAGSLGRGFAHGIDYEQYF
TGTGCCGGCAGTTTAGGCCGAGGGTTTGCACATGGGATTGATTACGAGCAGTACTTC
>TRBV4-2|.|15|.|TRBJ1-3
CVSNQFDVGGNTIYF
TGTGTCAGCAACCAGTTCGATGTTGGTGGAAACACCATATATTTT
>TRBV6-1|.|14|.|TRBJ2-3
CASRWVENTDTQYF
TGTGCCTCCAGGTGGGTCGAGAACACAGATACGCAGTATTTT
>TRBV2|.|16|.|TRBJ2-1
CASSPRGTFSSNEQFF
TGTGCCAGCAGCCCCCGCGGGACTTTCTCAAGCAATGAGCAGTTCTTC
>TRBV5-1|.|15|.|TRBJ2-5
CANSLDGRPQEIQYF
TGCGCCAACAGCTTGGATGGCCGACCCCAAGAGATCCAGTACTTC
>TRBV29-1|.|16|.|TRBJ2-1
CSVTTLGPWSRQEHFF
TGCAGCGTCACTACGCTTGGGCCCTGGTCCCGTCAAGAGCACTTCTTC
>TRBV10-3|.|14|few|TRBJ1-5
CAICEYEGDQPQHF
TGTGCCATCTGTGAGTACGAGGGCGATCAGCCCCAACATTTT
>TRBV12-3/TRBV12-4|TRBD2|16|.|TRBJ2-3
CASSLQGTSVGVGQYF
TGTGCCAGCAGTCTACAAGGGACTAGCGTGGGCGTCGGGCAGTATTTT
>TRBV28|.|12|many|TRBJ2-7
CASSRGTYEQYF
TGTGCCAGTAGCAGGGGGACTTACGAGCAGTACTTC
>TRBV10-3|.|16|.|TRBJ2-1
CSTLYSPLGSNNEQFF
TGTTCCACTTTATACTCACCCCTCGGGAGTAACAATGAACAGTTCTTC
>TRBV6-5|TRBD2|14|medium-sized|TRBJ2-7
CASSPREGLYEQYF
TGTGCCAGCAGTCCGCGGGAGGGCCTGTACGAGCAGTACTTC
>TRBV6-2/TRBV6-3|.|13|.|TRBJ1-1
CASRYTTGTEAFF
TGTGCCAGCCGTTACACTACGGGAACTGAAGCTTTCTTC
>TRBV11-2|TRBD2|16|many|TRBJ2-2
CASSRRLAENTGELFF
TGTGCCAGCAGTCGTCGACTAGCGGAAAACACCGGGGAGCTGTTTTTT
>TRBV11-2|.|15|.|TRBJ2-5
CASSFKWNQMEAQYF
TGTGCCAGCAGCTTCAAGTGGAATCAGATGGAGGCCCAGTACTTC